The clone carrying this T cell receptor (beta chain) was observed many times. Its antigen is undetermined. TCRdb fed the RT-PCR reads into MiXCR, producing one record per CDR3 protein. The table has 150,000 to 200,000 distinct CDR3 sequences, 10% to 15% seen once. The V end lost 0 bases, the J end lost 2 bases, and 8 bases lay between the germline ends. The CDR3 spans 16 residues. CDR1 is MGHRA and CDR2 is YSYEKL in the germline V gene. The entry originates in a study of response to subunit inactivated influenza vaccine. The study's findings and limits: The authors suggested that few new T cells are recruited per seasonal influenza vaccination.

The same sample was also studied in work on T cells expressing NK-cell markers. That study adds: 5'RACE template switching with UMIs produced the TCR beta cDNA.

This chain connects TRBV4-1 to TRBJ1-6; D gene ambiguous. This receptor was obtained from a man aged 45-65 years who received an inactivated influenza vaccine. Sequencing was performed on CD8+ T cells sorted from PBMCs, taken 11 to 12 days after vaccination. The CDR3 nucleotides are TGCGCCAGCAGCCAAGAAGTCGACACCTATAATTCACCCCTCCACTTT. This codes for CASSQEVDTYNSPLHF.